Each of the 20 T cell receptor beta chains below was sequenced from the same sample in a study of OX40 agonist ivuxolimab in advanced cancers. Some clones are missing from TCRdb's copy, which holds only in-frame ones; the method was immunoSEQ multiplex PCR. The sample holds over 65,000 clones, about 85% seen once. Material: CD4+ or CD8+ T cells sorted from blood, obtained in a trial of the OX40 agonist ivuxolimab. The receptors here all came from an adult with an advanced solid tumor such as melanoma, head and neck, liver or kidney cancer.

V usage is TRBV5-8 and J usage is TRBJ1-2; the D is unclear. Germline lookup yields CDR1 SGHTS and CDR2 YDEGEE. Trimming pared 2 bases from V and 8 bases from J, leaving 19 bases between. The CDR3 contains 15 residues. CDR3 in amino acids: CASSFSGFTIAGYTF. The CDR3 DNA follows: TGTGCCAGCAGCTTCAGCGGATTTACGATAGCGGGCTACACCTTC.

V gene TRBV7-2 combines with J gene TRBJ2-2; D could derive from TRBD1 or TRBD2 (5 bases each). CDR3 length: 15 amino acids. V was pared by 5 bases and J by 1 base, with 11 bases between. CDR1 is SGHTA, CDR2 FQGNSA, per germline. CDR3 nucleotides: TGTGCCAGCAGCCCCCCGAGGGGGAACACCGGGGAGCTGTTTTTT. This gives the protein CASSPPRGNTGELFF.

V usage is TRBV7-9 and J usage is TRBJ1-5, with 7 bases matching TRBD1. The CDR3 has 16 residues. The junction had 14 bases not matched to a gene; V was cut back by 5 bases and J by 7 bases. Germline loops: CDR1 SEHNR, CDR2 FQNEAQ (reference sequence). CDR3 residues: CASSKEIPGGHQPQHF. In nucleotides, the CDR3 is TGTGCCAGCAGCAAAGAAATCCCAGGGGGACACCAGCCCCAGCATTTT.

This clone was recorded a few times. The DNA of the CDR3 is TGTGCCAGCAGCACTCGGGACAGGGACTCACCCCTCCACTTT. Translating gives CASSTRDRDSPLHF. The chain links TRBV9 to TRBJ1-6, with 9 bases fitting TRBD1. Trimming removed 4 bases from V and 10 bases from J; junction bases left unmatched: 6. CDR3 size: 14 residues. Germline-derived CDR1 and CDR2 are SGDLS and YYNGEE.

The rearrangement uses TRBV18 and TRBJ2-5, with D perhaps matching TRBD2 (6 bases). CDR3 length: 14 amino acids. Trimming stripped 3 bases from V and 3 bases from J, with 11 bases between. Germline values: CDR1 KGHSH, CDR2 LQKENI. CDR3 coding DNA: TGTGCCAGCTCACCTGGGGGGACGGAAGAGACCCAGTACTTC. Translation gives CASSPGGTEETQYF.

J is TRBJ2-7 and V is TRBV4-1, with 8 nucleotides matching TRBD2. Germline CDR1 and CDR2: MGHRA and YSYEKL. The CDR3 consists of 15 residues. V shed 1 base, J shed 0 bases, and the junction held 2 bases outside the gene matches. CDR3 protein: CASSQGTSYSYEQYF. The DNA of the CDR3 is TGCGCCAGCAGCCAAGGGACTAGCTACTCCTACGAGCAGTACTTC.

In DNA, the CDR3 is TGCGCCAGCAGCTTGGGAGGACAGGGGGCCTCGCAGCAGTACTTC. Protein: CASSLGGQGASQQYF. This chain uses TRBV5-1 with TRBJ2-7; 11 bases match TRBD1. The junction had 7 bases not matched to a gene; V was cut back by 0 bases and J by 8 bases. The CDR3 loop spans 15 amino acids. CDR1 is SGHRS, CDR2 YFSETQ, per germline.

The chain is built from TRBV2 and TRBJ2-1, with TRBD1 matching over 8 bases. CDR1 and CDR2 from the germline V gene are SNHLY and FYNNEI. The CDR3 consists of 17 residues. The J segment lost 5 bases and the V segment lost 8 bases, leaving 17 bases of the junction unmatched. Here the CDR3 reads CASPEVRGLRTHNEQFF. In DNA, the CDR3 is TGTGCCAGCCCCGAGGTCAGGGGGCTTAGGACTCACAATGAGCAGTTCTTC. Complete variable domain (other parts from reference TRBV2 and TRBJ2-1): EPEVTQTPSHQVTQMGQEVILRCVPISNHLYFYWYRQILGQKVEFLVSFYNNEISEKSEIFDDQFSVERPDGSNFTLKIRSTKLEDSAMYFCASPEVRGLRTHNEQFFGPGTRLTVL.

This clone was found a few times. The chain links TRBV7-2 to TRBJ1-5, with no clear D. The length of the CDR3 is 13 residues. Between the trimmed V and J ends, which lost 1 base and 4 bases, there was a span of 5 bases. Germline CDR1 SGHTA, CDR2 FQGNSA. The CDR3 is CASSLVGNQPQHF. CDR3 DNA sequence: TGTGCCAGCAGCTTAGTAGGTAATCAGCCCCAGCATTTT.

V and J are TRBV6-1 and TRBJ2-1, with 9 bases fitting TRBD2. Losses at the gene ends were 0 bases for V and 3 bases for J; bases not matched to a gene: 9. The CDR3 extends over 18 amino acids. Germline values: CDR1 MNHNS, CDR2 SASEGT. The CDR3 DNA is TGTGCCAGCAGTGAAGCGCTAGTTGAACTAGCGGGCTACAATGAGCAGTTCTTC. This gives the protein CASSEALVELAGYNEQFF.

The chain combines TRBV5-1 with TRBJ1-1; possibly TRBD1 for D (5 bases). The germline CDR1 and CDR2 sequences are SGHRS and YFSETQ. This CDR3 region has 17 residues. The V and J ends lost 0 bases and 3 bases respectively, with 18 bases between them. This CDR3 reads CASSLGSGSGRDTEAFF. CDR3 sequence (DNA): TGCGCCAGCAGCTTGGGGTCTGGGTCAGGGCGCGACACTGAAGCTTTCTTT. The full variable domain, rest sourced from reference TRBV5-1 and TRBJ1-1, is KAGVTQTPRYLIKTRGQQVTLSCSPISGHRSVSWYQQTPGQGLQFLFEYFSETQRNKGNFPGRFSGRQFSNSRSEMNVSTLELGDSALYLCASSLGSGSGRDTEAFFGQGTRLTVV.

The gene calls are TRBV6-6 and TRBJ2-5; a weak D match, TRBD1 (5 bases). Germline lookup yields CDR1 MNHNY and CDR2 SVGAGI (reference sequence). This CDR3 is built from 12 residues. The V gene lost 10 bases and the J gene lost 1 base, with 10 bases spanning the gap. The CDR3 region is CATRQSQETQYF. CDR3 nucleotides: TGTGCCACTCGACAGTCCCAAGAGACCCAGTACTTC.

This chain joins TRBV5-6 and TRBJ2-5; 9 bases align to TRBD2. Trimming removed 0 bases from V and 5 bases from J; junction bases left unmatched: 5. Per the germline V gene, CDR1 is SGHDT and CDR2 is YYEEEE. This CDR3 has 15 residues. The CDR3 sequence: CASSLGGRARETQYF. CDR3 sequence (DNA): TGTGCCAGCAGCTTGGGCGGGAGGGCCCGGGAGACCCAGTACTTC.

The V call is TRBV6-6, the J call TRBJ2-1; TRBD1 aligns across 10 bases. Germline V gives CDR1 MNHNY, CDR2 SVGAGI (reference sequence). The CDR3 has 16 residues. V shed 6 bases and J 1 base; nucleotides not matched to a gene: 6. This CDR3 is CASSDRGQGSYNEQFF. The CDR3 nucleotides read TGTGCCAGCAGCGACAGGGGGCAGGGGTCCTACAATGAGCAGTTCTTC.

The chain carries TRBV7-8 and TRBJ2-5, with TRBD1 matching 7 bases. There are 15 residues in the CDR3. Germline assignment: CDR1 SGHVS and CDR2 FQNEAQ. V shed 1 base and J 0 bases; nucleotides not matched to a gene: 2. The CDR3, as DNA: TGTGCCAGCAGCTTAGACAGGGGCAACCAAGAGACCCAGTACTTC. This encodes CASSLDRGNQETQYF.

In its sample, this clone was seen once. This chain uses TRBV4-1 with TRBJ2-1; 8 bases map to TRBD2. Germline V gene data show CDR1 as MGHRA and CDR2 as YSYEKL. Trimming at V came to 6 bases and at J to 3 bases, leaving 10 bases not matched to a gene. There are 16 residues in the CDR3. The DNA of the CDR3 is TGCGCCAGCAGGCAGGTCGGGGGGGAAAACTACAATGAGCAGTTCTTC. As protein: CASRQVGGENYNEQFF.

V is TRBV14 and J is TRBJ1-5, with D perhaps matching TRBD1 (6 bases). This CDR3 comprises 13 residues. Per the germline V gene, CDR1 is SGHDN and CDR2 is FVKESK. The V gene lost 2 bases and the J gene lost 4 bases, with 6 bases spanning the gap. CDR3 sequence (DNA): TGTGCCAGCAGCCAAACAGGGAATCAGCCCCAGCATTTT. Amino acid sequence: CASSQTGNQPQHF.

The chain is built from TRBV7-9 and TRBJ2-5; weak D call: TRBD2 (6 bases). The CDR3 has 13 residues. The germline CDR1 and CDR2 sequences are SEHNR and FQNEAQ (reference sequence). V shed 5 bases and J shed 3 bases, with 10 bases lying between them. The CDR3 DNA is TGTGCCAGCAGCCCCTGGGGGGAAGAGACCCAGTACTTC. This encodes CASSPWGEETQYF.

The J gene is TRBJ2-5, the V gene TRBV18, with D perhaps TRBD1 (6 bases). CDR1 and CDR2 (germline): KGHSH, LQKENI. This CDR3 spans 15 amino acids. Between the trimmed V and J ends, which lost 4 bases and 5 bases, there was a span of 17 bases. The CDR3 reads CASSRGQLGVETQYF. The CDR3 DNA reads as TGTGCCAGCTCACGTGGACAGTTGGGGGTCGAGACCCAGTACTTC.

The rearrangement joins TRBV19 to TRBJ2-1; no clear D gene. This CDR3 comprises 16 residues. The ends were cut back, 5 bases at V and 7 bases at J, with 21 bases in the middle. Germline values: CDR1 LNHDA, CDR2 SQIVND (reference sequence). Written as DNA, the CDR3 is TGTGCCAGTAGTCAGGACCCTGGAAGTATCGGGAATGAGCAGTTCTTC. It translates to CASSQDPGSIGNEQFF.